Listed below are T cell receptor beta chains from one sample, sequenced in a study of T cell changes during pregnancy in multiple sclerosis. Generated by immunoSEQ multiplex PCR, the TCRdb table keeps only in-frame clones and is missing some. The sample shows fewer than 55,000 clones, roughly 91% of them seen only once. Sequenced here: CD4+ T cells from peripheral blood mononuclear cells, sampled in the third trimester of pregnancy. Receptors were obtained from a female donor with multiple sclerosis, enrolled in a pregnancy study. Each CDR3 is given with its conserved first and last residue. The order of the fields is CDR3 protein, CDR3 DNA, D gene, V gene, clone size, CDR3 length, J gene. The D gene is left open where the match is weak. Some rows mark clone size as missing; the rest say once, few, many or name a class of expanded clone.

CASSLGSGSRQDQPQHF | TGTGCCAGCAGCTTGGGTTCCGGATCCCGGCAGGATCAGCCCCAGCATTTT | - | TRBV5-6 | once | 17 | TRBJ1-5
CASSYPPSTDYEQYF | TGTGCCAGCAGTTACCCTCCTAGCACTGACTACGAGCAGTACTTC | - | TRBV6-6 | - | 15 | TRBJ2-7
CASRENTGELFF | TGTGCCAGTCGGGAGAACACCGGGGAGCTGTTTTTT | - | TRBV19 | - | 12 | TRBJ2-2
CASSQLEGPETQYF | TGCGCCAGCAGCCAGTTAGAGGGCCCAGAGACCCAGTACTTC | - | TRBV4-1 | - | 14 | TRBJ2-5
CASSSGEGREKLFF | TGTGCCAGCAGTAGTGGAGAGGGTAGGGAAAAACTGTTTTTT | - | TRBV25-1 | once | 14 | TRBJ1-4
CASSYRGLSYNEQFF | TGTGCCAGCAGCTACCGCGGCCTCTCCTACAATGAGCAGTTCTTC | - | TRBV7-2 | - | 15 | TRBJ2-1
CASSLGGGTGIYEQYF | TGCGCCAGCAGCTTGGGTGGTGGGACAGGGATCTACGAGCAGTACTTC | TRBD1 | TRBV5-1 | - | 16 | TRBJ2-7
CASSWGRQETQYF | TGTGCCAGCAGCTGGGGGAGGCAAGAGACCCAGTACTTC | - | TRBV11-2 | - | 13 | TRBJ2-5
CASRKRGAGPDTQYF | TGTGCCAGCAGGAAGCGGGGGGCGGGTCCAGATACGCAGTATTTT | TRBD2 | TRBV6-1 | once | 15 | TRBJ2-3
CASGLGGWSLEQYF | TGTGCCAGCGGCCTGGGGGGGTGGTCTCTCGAGCAGTACTTC | TRBD2 | TRBV6-5 | - | 14 | TRBJ2-7
CASSITRVSGNTIYF | TGTGCCAGCAGCATAACTCGGGTCTCTGGAAACACCATATATTTT | - | TRBV7-9 | - | 15 | TRBJ1-3
CASSLVGWQGNYGYTF | TGTGCCAGCAGCTTGGTTGGATGGCAGGGTAACTATGGCTACACCTTC | - | TRBV5-6 | - | 16 | TRBJ1-2
CATYPSGTLQGYEQYF | TGTGCCACCTATCCTAGCGGGACCCTGCAAGGCTACGAGCAGTACTTC | TRBD2 | TRBV10-3 | - | 16 | TRBJ2-7
CASSVGGTGNGPLHF | TGTGCCAGCAGCGTAGGAGGGACAGGGAACGGACCCCTCCACTTT | TRBD1 | TRBV9 | - | 15 | TRBJ1-6
CASSPGQASNQPQHF | TGTGCCAGCAGCCCCGGACAGGCTAGCAATCAGCCCCAGCATTTT | TRBD1 | TRBV6-1 | - | 15 | TRBJ1-5
CASISPGNEQFF | TGTGCCAGCATCTCCCCAGGCAATGAGCAGTTCTTC | - | TRBV7-9 | - | 12 | TRBJ2-1
CASSADRGGAGNTIYF | TGTGCCAGCAGCGCAGACAGGGGGGGAGCTGGAAACACCATATATTTT | TRBD1 | TRBV7-3 | once | 16 | TRBJ1-3
CASSNRQGAMATEAFF | TGTGCCAGCAGCAATCGACAGGGGGCAATGGCGACTGAAGCTTTCTTT | TRBD1 | TRBV9 | once | 16 | TRBJ1-1
CASSAGHRVGTEAFF | TGTGCCAGCAGCGCCGGCCACAGGGTTGGCACTGAAGCTTTCTTT | - | TRBV7-3 | - | 15 | TRBJ1-1
CASFSGGGGYEQYF | TGCGCCAGCTTCTCAGGGGGCGGAGGTTACGAGCAGTACTTC | TRBD1 | TRBV5-1 | - | 14 | TRBJ2-7
CASSEALPGLAGERGAQYF | TGTGCCAGCAGTGAAGCGCTTCCGGGACTAGCGGGGGAGCGGGGGGCCCAGTACTTC | TRBD2 | TRBV6-1 | - | 19 | TRBJ2-5
CASSLYGQLTTNEKLFF | TGTGCCAGCAGCTTGTATGGACAGTTAACAACTAATGAAAAACTGTTTTTT | - | TRBV5-4 | - | 17 | TRBJ1-4
CASSRSSYEQYF | TGTGCCAGCAGCCGGAGCTCCTACGAGCAGTACTTC | - | TRBV7-9 | - | 12 | TRBJ2-7
CASFGGTQTEAFF | TGTGCCAGCTTCGGGGGTACTCAGACTGAAGCTTTCTTT | - | TRBV6-1 | - | 13 | TRBJ1-1
CASSPLSVQETQYF | TGTGCCAGCTCACCATTGTCAGTCCAAGAGACCCAGTACTTC | - | TRBV18 | - | 14 | TRBJ2-5
CSADRGEKLFF | TGCAGTGCTGACAGGGGTGAAAAACTGTTTTTT | TRBD1 | TRBV20-1 | few | 11 | TRBJ1-4
CASSPPGTANQPQHF | TGTGCCAGCTCACCACCGGGGACAGCTAATCAGCCCCAGCATTTT | TRBD1 | TRBV18 | few | 15 | TRBJ1-5
CASSRLAGATGELFF | TGTGCCAGCAGCAGACTAGCGGGGGCGACCGGGGAGCTGTTTTTT | TRBD2 | TRBV6-4 | - | 15 | TRBJ2-2
CASSDSGGYAGETQYF | TGTGCCAGTAGTGATAGCGGGGGCTATGCCGGGGAGACCCAGTACTTC | TRBD2 | TRBV19 | - | 16 | TRBJ2-5
CASSSGTGQETQYF | TGCGCCAGCAGCTCGGGGACAGGCCAAGAGACCCAGTACTTC | TRBD1 | TRBV5-1 | - | 14 | TRBJ2-5
CASDPFNRGNQPQHF | TGTGCCAGCGACCCGTTTAACAGGGGCAATCAGCCCCAGCATTTT | - | TRBV6-1 | - | 15 | TRBJ1-5
CASSPPGSYEQYF | TGTGCCAGCAGTCCCCCCGGTTCCTACGAGCAGTACTTC | - | TRBV2 | - | 13 | TRBJ2-7
CASSRAGGSRPVEQFF | TGTGCCAGCAGTCGGGCGGGGGGGTCCCGGCCGGTCGAGCAGTTCTTC | TRBD2 | TRBV2 | - | 16 | TRBJ2-1
CASSLAGEGYTF | TGTGCCAGCAGCTTGGCGGGGGAAGGCTACACCTTC | - | TRBV5-6 | - | 12 | TRBJ1-2
CAWKRQGTYEQYF | TGTGCCTGGAAAAGGCAGGGGACCTACGAGCAGTACTTC | - | TRBV30 | - | 13 | TRBJ2-7